This TCR beta chain was documented in a study of blood T cell repertoires in COVID-19. Per the study methods: Estimation of nucleated cell counts relied on the amplification of reference gene primers. The repertoire was sequenced with immunoSEQ multiplex PCR; TCRdb's copy has only in-frame clones and lacks some. V, J and clone size are taken as reported in that table, and D and trimming were inferred from the DNA itself. Among 130,000 or so clones listed, 65% to 85% were seen once. This CDR3 region has 13 residues. In germline, CDR1 is SNHLY, CDR2 FYNNEI. V was cut by 4 bases and J by 1 base, with 6 bases left in between.

V is TRBV2 and J is TRBJ2-3; a weak D match, TRBD2 (6 bases). The sequence came from an elderly man with active or convalescent COVID-19. The sample comprised peripheral blood. For the CDR3, the DNA is TGTGCCAGCAGTGCGGGGGGCACAGATACGCAGTATTTT. It translates to CASSAGGTDTQYF.